Given below is one TCR beta chain in context. This entry belongs to a study of metastatic and nonmetastatic thyroid tumors. Germline CDR1 and CDR2: SGHTA and FQGNSA. V was trimmed by 5 bases and J by 3 bases, leaving 4 bases between them. This CDR3 is 12 amino acids long. The entire patient cohort was treatment-naive prior to thyroid surgery. MiXCR was used by TCRdb to re-call the PCR reads. The sample includes some 30,000 clones, 4% of them seen just once. The V call is TRBV7-2, the J call TRBJ2-2; D remains ambiguous. What was sequenced was blood. The clonotype comes from a female donor with papillary thyroid cancer or a benign thyroid nodule (not recorded which). Some clones in this sample may be carry-over from other donors' samples. The CDR3 here is CASSTYTGELFF. CDR3 DNA sequence: TGTGCCAGCAGCACTTACACCGGGGAGCTGTTTTTT.